This TCR beta chain was captured by sequencing in a study of Ad26.COV2.S vaccination and SARS-CoV-2 variants. Treatment meaning: about 20 received Ad26.COV2.S at low or high dose, single or two shots; about five received placebo; per-sample allocation not given. Each sample was drawn 63 days after the first injection (of vaccine or placebo). Within Boston, the person who donated was an adult of 18-55 years. CDR3 length: 13 residues. Germline CDR1 and CDR2: LNHDA and SQIVND (reference sequence). The germline V and J ends were trimmed by 6 bases and 6 bases, with 14 bases remaining between them. About this clone itself: As yet, its antigen is unknown.

Study results and caveats: Vaccinated and placebo-treated recipients had similar non-spike TCR breadth. Substantial breadth was reportedly displayed by spike-specific CD8+ and CD4+ T cell responses after vaccination.

Libraries were prepared by immunoSEQ multiplex PCR; TCRdb keeps only in-frame clonotypes and omits some of them. The table includes 510,000 or so clones, 70% to 90% detected once. V is TRBV19 and J is TRBJ1-1, with TRBD1 as a possible D gene (6 bases). This sequence was found in a person between 18 and 59 years old who received the Ad26.COV2.S COVID-19 vaccine or a placebo. The material sequenced was peripheral blood, taken in a trial of Ad26.COV2.S vaccine versus placebo. The CDR3 loop reads CASSLRWTAEAFF. CDR3 in DNA: TGTGCCAGTAGCCTACGCTGGACAGCTGAAGCTTTCTTT.